The sequence of this TCR beta chain was determined in a study of T-cell reconstitution after alpha-beta-depleted transplantation in children. This clonotype has more than one count but fewer than ten. Unique molecular identifiers were incorporated when the TCRbeta library was constructed. TCRdb recomputed calls from the PCR reads with MiXCR, one row per CDR3 protein. The repertoire holds a few hundred thousand distinct CDR3 sequences, about 9.5% seen once, with roughly 6.2% in the top ten. J gave up 0 bases and V 3 bases, and 7 bases lay outside the gene matches. This CDR3 contains 17 residues. Germline lookup yields CDR1 KGHSH and CDR2 LQKENI.

The sample here was PBMCs from the stem cell graft donor, taken from the stem cell graft. The rearrangement links TRBV18 to TRBJ2-1, with 8 positions matching TRBD1. This receptor was obtained from a human donor who donated a stem cell graft to a child with acute lymphoblastic leukemia. DNA for the CDR3: TGTGCCAGCTCACCGTGGGAGACAGGGGCCTCCTACAATGAGCAGTTCTTC. It specifies CASSPWETGASYNEQFF. Full variable domain (outside the CDR3, taken from reference TRBV18 and TRBJ2-1): NAGVMQNPRHLVRRRGQEARLRCSPMKGHSHVYWYRQLPEEGLKFMVYLQKENIIDESGMPKERFSAEFPKEGPSILRIQQVVRGDSAAYFCASSPWETGASYNEQFFGPGTRLTVL.